The 6 T cell receptor beta chains below come from one sample, sequenced in a study of early T cells in non-severe SARS-CoV-2 infection. TCRdb re-called the 5' RACE reads through MiXCR, storing one row per CDR3 protein. The sample includes about 24,000 distinct CDR3 sequences, roughly 3.5% of them seen just once. Sample: whole blood. The receptors were gathered from an adult who was a healthcare worker with PCR-confirmed SARS-CoV-2 infection or an uninfected control (not recorded which).

The chain employs TRBV3-1 and TRBJ2-7, with unresolved D. Trimming removed 3 bases at V and 2 bases at J, with 8 bases between. The germline V gene encodes CDR1 LGHDT and CDR2 YNNKEL (reference sequence). CDR3 length equals 13 residues. The CDR3 reads CASSQHATYEQYF. In DNA form, the CDR3 reads TGTGCCAGCAGCCAGCACGCCACCTACGAGCAGTACTTC.

This clonotype is deemed medium-sized. The chain joins TRBV5-1 to TRBJ2-6, with D tentatively TRBD1 (6 bases). The germline V and J ends were trimmed by 6 bases and 4 bases, with 17 bases remaining between them. The germline V gene encodes CDR1 SGHRS and CDR2 YFSETQ. The length of the CDR3 is 16 residues. The CDR3 reads CASTLQGRGGANVLTF. CDR3 bases: TGCGCCAGCACCCTGCAGGGGCGCGGGGGGGCCAACGTCCTGACTTTC.

The sample holds many counts of this clonotype. The gene calls are TRBV5-4 and TRBJ2-1, with 10 bases lining up with TRBD2. Trimming took 5 bases from V and 8 from J; bases not matched to a gene: 10. There are 15 residues in the CDR3. Germline V lookup: CDR1 SGHNT, CDR2 YYREEE (reference sequence). CDR3 nucleotide sequence: TGTGCCAGCAGTTCCCCTAGCGGGAGTAGGGATGAGCAGTTCTTC. Amino acid sequence: CASSSPSGSRDEQFF.

This clonotype was seen many times. This rearrangement joins TRBV6-1 to TRBJ1-6, with D possibly TRBD1 on 6 matching bases. Between the trimmed V and J ends, which lost 8 bases and 5 bases, there was a span of 13 bases. This CDR3 spans 14 amino acids. Germline CDR1 is MNHNS and CDR2 is SASEGT. CDR3 loop: CASRRGRDNSPLHF. The CDR3, as DNA: TGTGCCAGCCGCAGGGGCAGAGATAATTCACCCCTCCACTTT.

By its share, this clonotype is medium-sized. The chain combines TRBV7-9 with TRBJ1-3, with TRBD1 as a possible D gene (6 bases). There are 15 residues in the CDR3. Germline lookup yields CDR1 SEHNR and CDR2 FQNEAQ (reference sequence). The ends were cut back, 3 bases at V and 3 bases at J, with 12 bases in the middle. CDR3 DNA sequence: TGTGCCAGCAGCTTTACAGGGTCTAGTGGAAACACCATATATTTT. Translated, it gives CASSFTGSSGNTIYF. The full variable domain, its missing parts supplied by reference TRBV7-9 and TRBJ1-3, is DTGVSQNPRHKITKRGQNVTFRCDPISEHNRLYWYRQTLGQGPEFLTYFQNEAQLEKSRLLSDRFSAERPKGSFSTLEIQRTEQGDSAMYLCASSFTGSSGNTIYFGEGSWLTVV.

This clonotype was seen many times. One end of the junction is discordant with germline, which a read error may explain. The chain recombines TRBV3-1 with TRBJ1-1; unclear D gene. Germline lookup yields CDR1 LGHDT and CDR2 YNNKEL (reference sequence). This CDR3 has 15 residues. CDR3 bases: TGTGCCAGCAGCCCCCTTTTGGGCGTGCCCACTGAAGTTTTCTTT. Translating it yields CASSPLLGVPTEVFF.